Below, 27 T cell receptor beta chains from the same sample are listed, as sequenced in a study of blood T cells in healthy people across ages (dated by TCRdb to between 2014 and 2016). The method was 5' RACE. Sequenced on an Illumina HiSeq 2500. A second PCR of roughly 6 to 12 cycles was run with a J-beta primer mix and a sample-barcoded 5' primer. TCRdb ran its own pipeline on the public reads, namely fastp trimming at Q25 and MiXCR clone calling, and kept in-frame beta chains. Entries that share a CDR3 protein sequence are merged under the most common genes and DNA. This sample is represented by 730,000 or so distinct CDR3 sequences; 40% to 45% of them were singletons. The top ten clones comprise 20% to 25% of the sample. The sample was blood. The receptor set was obtained from a woman aged 55-69 years in good health.

This chain uses TRBV12-3 or TRBV12-4 with TRBJ2-3; D unclear. V was shortened by 5 bases and J by 0 bases, with 9 bases between the two germline ends. The CDR3 is 14 amino acids. CDR3 nucleotide sequence: TGTGCCAGCAGTCTTCGGATTAGCACAGATACGCAGTATTTT. Translation gives CASSLRISTDTQYF.

The rearrangement uses TRBV20-1 and TRBJ1-2; 9 bases agree with TRBD1. Trimming at V came to 0 bases and at J to 0 bases, leaving 8 bases not matched to a gene. CDR3 length equals 17 residues. Per germline, CDR1 DFQATT and CDR2 SNEGSKA (reference sequence). The CDR3 loop reads CSARDVTGGTPNYGYTF. CDR3 nucleotides: TGCAGTGCTAGAGATGTGACAGGGGGAACCCCTAACTATGGCTACACCTTC.

This clonotype was counted only a few times. The genes are TRBV6-2 or TRBV6-3 and TRBJ1-5; no definite D call. Germline CDR1 is MNHEY and CDR2 is SVGEGT. Trimming left V 5 bases short and J 0 bases short, with 11 bases between. The CDR3 consists of 15 residues. The CDR3 is CASSPRVGSNQPQHF. In DNA, the CDR3 is TGTGCCAGCAGTCCGCGGGTCGGTAGCAATCAGCCCCAGCATTTT.

This clonotype has just one count. With a much larger clone just one base away, this may be a read error. The genes are TRBV29-1 and TRBJ2-1; D is possibly TRBD1 or TRBD2 (6 bases each). The CDR3 consists of 14 residues. CDR1 is SQVTM and CDR2 is ANQGSEA in the germline V gene. The CDR3 DNA reads as TGCAGCGTTGAAGCAGGGGAGGCCTACACTGAGCAGTTCTTC. This encodes CSVEAGEAYTEQFF.

The chain uses TRBV9 and TRBJ2-1; D not resolved. This CDR3 is 13 amino acids long. The germline V gene encodes CDR1 SGDLS and CDR2 YYNGEE. V lost 0 bases to trimming and J lost 4 bases, with 5 bases between them. Here the CDR3 DNA reads TGTGCCAGCAGCGTAGCTCTTTACAATGAGCAGTTCTTC. Translation: CASSVALYNEQFF.

The rearrangement links TRBV28 to TRBJ2-5; TRBD2 aligns across 7 bases. V lost 4 bases to trimming and J lost 11 bases; unmatched junction nucleotides: 13. Germline CDR1 is MDHEN and CDR2 is SYDVKM. This CDR3 has 14 amino acids. Here the CDR3 reads CASSYERGYNEQYF. The CDR3, as DNA: TGTGCCAGCAGTTACGAGCGGGGTTACAATGAGCAGTACTTC.

This chain links TRBV6-2 or TRBV6-3 with TRBJ1-2; D ambiguous. Germline V CDR1 and CDR2: MNHEY, SVGEGT. The ends were cut back, 6 bases at V and 0 bases at J, with 8 bases in the middle. This CDR3 region has 13 residues. CDR3 loop: CASRGPANYGYTF. CDR3 bases: TGTGCCAGCAGGGGCCCGGCTAACTATGGCTACACCTTC.

V is TRBV21-1 and J is TRBJ2-7; the tabulated D call, TRBD1, remains unverified against the DNA. TRBV21-1 has pseudogene status. The CDR3 loop spans 13 amino acids. Here the CDR3 DNA reads TGTGCCAGCAGCGACCCATGGCCCGGGGAGCAGTACTTC. It encodes CASSDPWPGEQYF.

The chain couples TRBV20-1 to TRBJ2-1; 7 nucleotides line up with TRBD2. This CDR3 is built from 14 residues. From germline, CDR1 is DFQATT and CDR2 SNEGSKA (reference sequence). V lost 3 bases and J lost 8; bases outside the gene matches: 10. CDR3 DNA: TGCAGTGCTAGCGCCTACAACCGGGGGGATGAGCAGTTCTTC. Encoded protein: CSASAYNRGDEQFF.

The rearrangement links TRBV12-3 or TRBV12-4 to TRBJ1-1; D unclear. The CDR3 extends over 14 amino acids. The ends were cut back, 8 bases at V and 4 bases at J, with 17 bases in the middle. DNA of the CDR3: TGTGCCAGCGGCGAAGGGCCTATGATCACTGAAGCTTTCTTT. Encoded protein: CASGEGPMITEAFF.

The chain carries TRBV19 and TRBJ1-6; no firm D call. V lost 9 bases to trimming and J lost 7 bases, with 10 bases between them. Germline CDR1 is LNHDA and CDR2 is SQIVND (reference sequence). The CDR3 spans 12 residues. The CDR3 DNA is TGTGCCAGCGGGTCCTTAAATTCACCCCTCCACTTT. Encoded protein: CASGSLNSPLHF.

V usage is TRBV24-1 and J usage is TRBJ2-7; D not certain. CDR1 is KGHDR, CDR2 SFDVKD, per germline. Between the trimmed V and J ends, which lost 5 bases and 3 bases, there was a span of 10 bases. CDR3 length: 13 residues. CDR3 loop: CATSGSQVYEQYF. The CDR3 region has the DNA TGTGCCACCAGTGGATCGCAAGTCTACGAGCAGTACTTC.

The chain has TRBV2 and TRBJ2-4; TRBD2 is a possible D gene (5 bases). The germline gives CDR1 SNHLY, CDR2 FYNNEI. V was trimmed by 7 bases and J by 13 bases, leaving 17 bases between them. The CDR3 consists of 12 residues. The CDR3, as DNA: TGTGCCAGCAAGGACGGGCTGGAGGCCCAGTACTTC. As protein: CASKDGLEAQYF. Full variable domain (outside the CDR3, taken from reference TRBV2 and TRBJ2-4): EPEVTQTPSHQVTQMGQEVILRCVPISNHLYFYWYRQILGQKVEFLVSFYNNEISEKSEIFDDQFSVERPDGSNFTLKIRSTKLEDSAMYFCASKDGLEAQYFGAGTRLSVL.

The V and J genes are TRBV7-2 and TRBJ2-7; 13 positions agree with TRBD2. The CDR3 covers 15 residues. The germline V gene encodes CDR1 SGHTA and CDR2 FQGNSA. V gave up 4 bases and J gave up 7 bases; unmatched junction bases: 7. The CDR3 DNA is TGTGCCAGCAGCTCCAATGGACTAGCGGGAGTAGAGCAGTACTTC. As protein: CASSSNGLAGVEQYF.

The chain has TRBV6-2 or TRBV6-3 and TRBJ2-3; D gene unclear. The CDR3 sequence is 14 residues long. From germline, CDR1 is MNHEY and CDR2 SVGEGT. Trimming left V 2 bases short and J 6 bases short, with 12 bases between. The CDR3 reads CASSYPIRADTQYF. DNA of the CDR3: TGTGCCAGCAGTTACCCAATCCGGGCCGATACGCAGTATTTT.

Turning to this clonotype: A much larger clone differs by one base, so this may be a read error. The chain has TRBV4-1 and TRBJ2-4; 7 bases are a match to TRBD1. CDR3 length: 15 residues. V lost 2 bases, J lost 15 bases, and 16 bases stayed unmatched. The V gene's germline CDR1 is MGHRA and CDR2 YSYEKL. The DNA of the CDR3 is TGCGCCAGCAGCCAAACAGGGGATTGGTCCTACGAGCGGTACTTC. It specifies CASSQTGDWSYERYF.

Worth noting for this clonotype: Possible read error: a much larger clone is one base away. This chain uses TRBV12-3 or TRBV12-4 with TRBJ1-2; D is ambiguous. Trimming took off 4 bases at V and 8 bases at J, with 11 bases between the two ends. This CDR3 has 12 amino acids. CDR3 in DNA: TGTGCCAGCAGTTCCGACACTAGAGGCTACACCTTC. This gives the protein CASSSDTRGYTF.

This clonotype was observed a few times. V is TRBV3-1 and J is TRBJ2-7, with D unclear. The germline gives CDR1 LGHDT, CDR2 YNNKEL (reference sequence). The CDR3 covers 17 residues. V dropped 1 base and J dropped 6 bases, with 22 bases sitting between them. The CDR3 DNA follows: TGTGCCAGCAGCCAAGTAGTGCTCGATCCAGGTTCCGGCGAGCAGTACTTC. It is translated as CASSQVVLDPGSGEQYF.

This clonotype was detected once. A much more abundant neighbour one base away suggests this may be a read error. The V call is TRBV29-1, the J call TRBJ2-7; D is possibly TRBD2 (6 bases). Germline CDR1 is SQVTM and CDR2 is ANQGSEA. V shed 3 bases and J shed 6 bases, with 15 bases lying between them. The CDR3 spans 13 residues. The DNA for the CDR3 is TGCAGCGTTGAGGGGGGTACGGGTTGCGAGCAGTACTTC. Translation gives CSVEGGTGCEQYF.

V is TRBV6-1 and J is TRBJ2-3; 9 bases are a match to TRBD2. Germline CDR1 MNHNS, CDR2 SASEGT. There are 15 residues in the CDR3. V trimming: 4 bases; J trimming: 1 base; junction bases outside the gene matches: 3. CDR3 nucleotides: TGTGCCAGCAGTGTACCTAGCGGGGGCACAGATACGCAGTATTTT. Protein sequence: CASSVPSGGTDTQYF.

V is TRBV7-9 and J is TRBJ2-7; D is unresolved. The CDR3 spans 14 residues. The V end was cut by 3 bases, the J end by 4 bases, with 13 bases between. Germline CDR1 SEHNR, CDR2 FQNEAQ (reference sequence). The CDR3 region is CASSLAPTHYEQYF. The CDR3 DNA reads as TGTGCCAGCAGCTTGGCCCCGACCCATTACGAGCAGTACTTC.

V and J are TRBV28 and TRBJ2-7, with D tentatively TRBD1 (6 bases). The end of the DNA fits TRBJ2-5 better, so the J call may be wrong. Germline CDR1 reads MDHEN; CDR2 reads SYDVKM. The CDR3 has 14 amino acids. DNA for the CDR3: TGTGCCAGCAGTGTAGCACAGGGTCGGGAGACCCAGTACTTC. Translated: CASSVAQGRETQYF.

The chain carries TRBV6-1 and TRBJ2-7; possibly TRBD2 for D (6 bases). Germline CDR1 reads MNHNS; CDR2 reads SASEGT. The CDR3 has 15 amino acids. Trimming removed 4 bases from V and 0 bases from J, with 13 bases in between. This CDR3 reads CASSALSGPSYEQYF. The DNA for the CDR3 is TGTGCCAGCAGTGCTCTTAGCGGACCCTCCTACGAGCAGTACTTC.

Remarks on this clonotype: An end of the junction differs from the germline gene, which may be a read error. V usage is TRBV15 and J usage is TRBJ2-4; D call uncertain. The assigned J gene may be wrong: the sequence end matches TRBJ2-5 better. CDR1 LNHNV and CDR2 YYDKDF come from the germline V gene (reference sequence). The length of the CDR3 is 13 residues. The CDR3 loop reads CATGRALAETQYF. The CDR3, as DNA: TGTGCCACCGGCAGAGCCCTGGCGGAGACCCAGTACTTC.

The CDR3 protein is CASSEPTGKLFF. CDR3 sequence (DNA): TGTGCCAGCAGCGAGCCCACGGGGAAACTGTTTTTT. The chain links TRBV9 to TRBJ1-4; D ambiguous. The CDR3 totals 12 residues. Per the germline V gene, CDR1 is SGDLS and CDR2 is YYNGEE. Between the trimmed V and J ends, which lost 3 bases and 11 bases, there was a span of 11 bases.

The CDR3 sequence is CASTHNTGTHLLSNEQFF. CDR3 DNA sequence: TGTGCCAGCACTCATAATACAGGGACGCACCTCCTATCCAATGAGCAGTTCTTC. V is TRBV6-1 and J is TRBJ2-1, with a weak D call TRBD1 (6 bases). The CDR3 covers 18 residues. Trimming removed 7 bases at V and 6 bases at J, with 28 bases between. Germline CDR1 reads MNHNS; CDR2 reads SASEGT.

The chain recombines TRBV3-1 with TRBJ1-1; 8 nucleotides line up with TRBD1. The J segment lost 0 bases and the V segment lost 3 bases, leaving 3 bases of the junction unmatched. The CDR3 totals 15 residues. Germline values: CDR1 LGHDT, CDR2 YNNKEL (reference sequence). CDR3 sequence: CASSHRQGLNTEAFF. CDR3 nucleotides: TGTGCCAGCAGCCACAGACAGGGGTTGAACACTGAAGCTTTCTTT.